Listed below are T cell receptor beta chains from one sample, sequenced in a study of blood T cell repertoires in COVID-19. Using immunoSEQ multiplex PCR, the repertoire was profiled, and TCRdb retains in-frame clones only, with some absent. The table has 220,000 or so clones, 82% seen once; the top ten hold about 3.3%. Sequencing was performed on PBMCs or T cells enriched from blood (not recorded which). The receptors derive from a woman aged 60-75 years who had recovered from COVID-19. Both conserved end residues are part of each CDR3. Size is stated for part of the rows, as once, few or many counts, or as a class when the clone is expanded.

abundance	v_gene	j_gene	CDR3aa
.	TRBV1	TRBJ1-1	CTSSQETGANTEAFF
once	TRBV6-2/TRBV6-3	TRBJ2-2	CASSYGNRGIGELFF
.	TRBV5-1	TRBJ2-5	CASSLGRSGRTDQETQYF
.	TRBV2	TRBJ2-6	CASSERSSGANVLTF
.	TRBV12-3/TRBV12-4	TRBJ2-7	CASTTTSGGVQYF
few	TRBV20-1	TRBJ1-2	CSASTEYGYTF
.	TRBV4-2	TRBJ1-2	CASSQDYGAAHYGYTF
.	TRBV19	TRBJ1-4	CATGQGEKLFF
.	TRBV19	TRBJ1-2	CASSMTGGSGGYTF
.	TRBV6-5	TRBJ1-1	CASSSPAGLNTEAFF
.	TRBV19	TRBJ2-5	CASSNLLGREQETQYF
.	TRBV7-2	TRBJ2-1	CASSLRPTGNEQFF
.	TRBV19	TRBJ2-1	CASSELTGTSGRNEQFF
.	TRBV7-8	TRBJ2-3	CASSAGTSGSRVNTQYF
once	TRBV5-8	TRBJ1-5	CASSPPLGGNQPQHF
.	TRBV19	TRBJ1-1	CASTAGGTGGINTEAFF
.	TRBV5-1	TRBJ1-2	CASSLDRGEGYGYTF
.	TRBV29-1	TRBJ1-2	CSVVQGPYGYTF
.	TRBV6-5	TRBJ2-1	CASTRDPPYNEQFF